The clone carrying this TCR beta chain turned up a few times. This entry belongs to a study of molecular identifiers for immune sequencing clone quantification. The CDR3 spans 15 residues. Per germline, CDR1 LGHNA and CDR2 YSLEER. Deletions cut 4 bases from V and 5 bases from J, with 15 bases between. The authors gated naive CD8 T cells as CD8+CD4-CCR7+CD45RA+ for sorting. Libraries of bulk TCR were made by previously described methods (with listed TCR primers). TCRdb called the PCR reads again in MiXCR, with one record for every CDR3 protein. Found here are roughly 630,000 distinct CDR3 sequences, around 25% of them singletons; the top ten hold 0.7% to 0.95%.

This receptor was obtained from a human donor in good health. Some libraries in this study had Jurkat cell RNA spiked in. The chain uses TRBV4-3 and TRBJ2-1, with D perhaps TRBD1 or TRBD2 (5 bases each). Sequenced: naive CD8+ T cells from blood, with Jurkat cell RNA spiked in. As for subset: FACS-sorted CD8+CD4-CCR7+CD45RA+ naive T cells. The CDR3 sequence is CASSPGQGRNNEQFF. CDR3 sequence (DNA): TGCGCCAGCAGCCCAGGGCAGGGACGTAACAATGAGCAGTTCTTC.